The 25 T cell receptor beta chains below all came from one sample that was sequenced in a study of T cell responses to AZD1222 COVID-19 vaccine. Sequencing used immunoSEQ multiplex PCR; TCRdb keeps in-frame clones, though not all of them. Of about 180,000 clones in the sample, 85% to 95% were seen once. Source: peripheral blood, taken 28 days after the second AZD1222 dose. The receptors here all came from an adult who received the AZD1222 COVID-19 vaccine.

The count of this clone is one. The chain has TRBV5-4 and TRBJ1-1; tentative D call: TRBD1 (6 bases). Trimming cost V 7 bases and J 9 bases, with 16 bases left between them. The CDR3 length is 12 residues. Germline assignment: CDR1 SGHNT and CDR2 YYREEE (reference sequence). As DNA, the CDR3 is TGTGCCAGCCCCGGGGGGCAGTCTAAAGCTTTCTTT. Its translation is CASPGGQSKAFF.

This chain links TRBV19 with TRBJ1-1; D remains unclear. The V and J ends lost 4 bases and 3 bases respectively, with 18 bases between them. Per germline, CDR1 LNHDA and CDR2 SQIVND (reference sequence). This CDR3 has 16 residues. The CDR3 sequence: CASSTYSLQRDTEAFF. The DNA of the CDR3 is TGTGCCAGTAGTACCTATAGCTTACAACGGGACACTGAAGCTTTCTTT.

The gene calls are TRBV7-3 and TRBJ2-3, with TRBD2 matching 11 bases. CDR1 is SGHTA and CDR2 is FQGTGA in the germline V gene. With 5 bases clipped from V and 4 bases from J, the junction kept 5 bases outside the gene matches. The CDR3 sequence is 15 residues long. The CDR3 is CASSPGTSGPDTQYF. In DNA form, the CDR3 reads TGTGCCAGCAGCCCCGGGACTAGCGGACCAGATACGCAGTATTTT. The whole variable domain, remainder taken from reference TRBV7-3 and TRBJ2-3, is GAGVSQTPSNKVTEKGKYVELRCDPISGHTALYWYRQSLGQGPEFLIYFQGTGAADDSGLPNDRFFAVRPEGSVSTLKIQRTERGDSAVYLCASSPGTSGPDTQYFGPGTRLTVL.

The chain employs TRBV6-5 and TRBJ1-6; D is possibly TRBD1 (6 bases). The CDR3 has 14 residues. V was cut by 0 bases and J by 10 bases, with 10 bases left in between. CDR1 MNHEY and CDR2 SVGAGI come from the germline V gene. CDR3 protein: CASSYSQGVSPLHF. CDR3 coding DNA: TGTGCCAGCAGTTACTCACAGGGAGTCTCACCCCTCCACTTT.

The chain has TRBV10-3 and TRBJ2-2; TRBD2 agrees at 11 bases. Unmatched junction bases numbered 5, after V lost 1 base and J lost 1 base. The CDR3 length is 18 residues. Germline CDR1 ENHRY, CDR2 SYGVKD. In DNA form, the CDR3 reads TGTGCCATCAGTGAGTACGGTAGCGGGGGGGAGAACACCGGGGAGCTGTTTTTT. Its translation: CAISEYGSGGENTGELFF.

The V gene is TRBV4-2, the J gene TRBJ2-7; 9 nucleotides line up with TRBD1. Germline-derived CDR1 and CDR2 are LGHNA and YNFKEQ. V shed 4 bases and J 4 bases; nucleotides not matched to a gene: 17. The CDR3 has 18 amino acids. The CDR3 is CASSPDGFPGQGYYEQYF. The CDR3 DNA reads as TGTGCCAGCAGCCCAGACGGGTTCCCGGGACAGGGATATTACGAGCAGTACTTC.

This chain links TRBV6-6 with TRBJ1-4; 7 bases are a match to TRBD1. This CDR3 is 15 amino acids long. V was pared by 8 bases and J by 5 bases, with 11 bases of the junction left unmatched. Germline CDR1 MNHNY, CDR2 SVGAGI (reference sequence). CDR3 nucleotides: TGTGCCAGCGGGCGAATCCAGACAGGGAATGAAAAACTGTTTTTT. Translated, it gives CASGRIQTGNEKLFF.

This clone came up once. The rearrangement links TRBV3-1 (or the pseudogene TRBV3-2) to TRBJ2-5; possibly TRBD1 for D (5 bases). The CDR3 length is 14 residues. Germline assignment: CDR1 LGHDT and CDR2 YNNKEL (reference sequence). V lost 2 bases, J lost 0 bases, and 7 bases lay in between. CDR3 region: CASSQRQNQETQYF. For the CDR3, the DNA is TGTGCCAGCAGCCAACGACAGAACCAAGAGACCCAGTACTTC.

The chain is built from TRBV9 and TRBJ1-5; D might be TRBD1 (6 bases). The CDR3 runs to 16 residues. Germline loops: CDR1 SGDLS, CDR2 YYNGEE. V lost 4 bases and J 1 base, leaving 15 bases between the germline ends. CDR3 sequence: CASSPGVGASNQPQHF. As DNA, the CDR3 is TGTGCCAGCAGCCCGGGGGTGGGGGCGAGCAATCAGCCCCAGCATTTT.

This chain joins TRBV18 and TRBJ1-1; the D gene is possibly TRBD1 (6 bases). V was pared by 2 bases and J by 7 bases, with 20 bases between. The CDR3 has 16 residues. Germline assignment: CDR1 KGHSH and CDR2 LQKENI. In nucleotides, the CDR3 is TGTGCCAGCTCACCATCATCCATTTCAGGGGCGTTTGAAGCTTTCTTT. It codes for CASSPSSISGAFEAFF. Looking up the rest from reference TRBV18 and TRBJ1-1 gives the full variable domain: NAGVMQNPRHLVRRRGQEARLRCSPMKGHSHVYWYRQLPEEGLKFMVYLQKENIIDESGMPKERFSAEFPKEGPSILRIQQVVRGDSAAYFCASSPSSISGAFEAFFGQGTRLTVV.

The chain recombines TRBV5-1 with TRBJ2-2, with D possibly matching TRBD1 (5 bases). Germline CDR1 is SGHRS and CDR2 is YFSETQ. There are 15 residues in the CDR3. The V end lost 4 bases, the J end lost 0 bases, and 10 bases lay between the germline ends. The chain's CDR3 is CASSAQTANTGELFF. DNA of the CDR3: TGCGCCAGCAGCGCTCAGACAGCGAACACCGGGGAGCTGTTTTTT.

The chain employs TRBV28 and TRBJ1-6; no definite D call. The CDR3 length is 13 residues. The V end lost 3 bases, the J end lost 8 bases, and 8 bases lay between the germline ends. Germline-derived CDR1 and CDR2 are MDHEN and SYDVKM. In DNA form, the CDR3 reads TGTGCCAGCAGTTTTTCAAGGGATTCACCCCTCCACTTT. This codes for CASSFSRDSPLHF.

The chain uses TRBV2 and TRBJ1-3; D unresolved. Germline CDR1 SNHLY, CDR2 FYNNEI. The CDR3 loop spans 13 amino acids. Trimming left V 7 bases short and J 0 bases short, with 7 bases between. CDR3 sequence reads: CASNGFSGNTIYF. CDR3 bases: TGTGCCAGCAACGGTTTCTCTGGAAACACCATATATTTT.

The chain recombines TRBV10-3 with TRBJ2-3; D call uncertain. Trimming cost V 3 bases and J 2 bases, with 12 bases left between them. Germline lookup yields CDR1 ENHRY and CDR2 SYGVKD. CDR3 length equals 15 residues. CDR3 DNA: TGTGCCATCAGTGACCTGGCTTCTACCACAGATACGCAGTATTTT. Translated: CAISDLASTTDTQYF.

The chain uses TRBV10-2 and TRBJ2-1; tentatively, D is TRBD1 (6 bases). Germline V gene data show CDR1 as WSHSY and CDR2 as SAAADI. This CDR3 has 15 amino acids. V was trimmed by 6 bases and J by 5 bases, leaving 17 bases between them. The CDR3 protein is CASRTSGTPNNEQFF. The CDR3 bases are TGCGCCAGCAGAACCTCCGGGACACCCAACAATGAGCAGTTCTTC.

The rearrangement joins TRBV2 to TRBJ1-1; D not certain. V lost 6 bases and J lost 7, with 9 bases in between. Germline assignment: CDR1 SNHLY and CDR2 FYNNEI. The CDR3 loop spans 11 amino acids. The CDR3 DNA reads TGTGCCAGCAGCTCGCTCTATGAAGCTTTCTTT. Its protein product is CASSSLYEAFF.

This rearrangement joins TRBV23-1 to TRBJ2-6, with TRBD1 matching 9 bases. TRBV23-1 is designated an ORF whose function remains uncertain. The CDR3 length is 17 residues. Trimming removed 4 bases from V and 1 base from J; junction bases left unmatched: 5. CDR3 DNA sequence: TGCGCCAGCAGTCCAAGACAGGGGGAGTCTGGGGCCAACGTCCTGACTTTC. It encodes CASSPRQGESGANVLTF.

As to this clone: Other DNA sequences in the same sample also yield this CDR3. The chain carries TRBV3-1 (or the pseudogene TRBV3-2) and TRBJ1-2, with 7 bases lining up with TRBD1. Germline V gives CDR1 LGHDT, CDR2 YNNKEL (reference sequence). The CDR3 has 13 amino acids. After removal of 3 bases from V and 4 bases from J, the junction contained 2 bases not matched to a gene. The CDR3 is CASSQGQSYGYTF. The CDR3 bases are TGTGCCAGCAGCCAGGGACAGAGCTATGGCTACACCTTC.

This clone was seen just once. The V and J genes are TRBV19 and TRBJ2-3, with TRBD1 identical over 7 bases. The V segment lost 6 bases and the J segment 2 bases; nucleotides outside the gene matches: 8. The CDR3 is 15 amino acids. Germline V gene data show CDR1 as LNHDA and CDR2 as SQIVND (reference sequence). The CDR3 sequence is CASSMTQGVTDTQYF. Written as DNA, the CDR3 is TGTGCCAGTAGCATGACCCAGGGGGTCACAGATACGCAGTATTTT.

This chain connects TRBV5-4 to TRBJ1-4, with unresolved D. Germline CDR1 SGHNT, CDR2 YYREEE (reference sequence). V lost 1 base, J lost 1 base, and 14 bases lay in between. The CDR3 is made up of 17 amino acids. The CDR3 bases are TGTGCCAGCAGCTTGAGGCATACGAGTATAACTAATGAAAAACTGTTTTTT. Residues: CASSLRHTSITNEKLFF. The whole variable domain, filled in from reference TRBV5-4 and TRBJ1-4, reads ETGVTQSPTHLIKTRGQQVTLRCSSQSGHNTVSWYQQALGQGPQFIFQYYREEENGRGNFPPRFSGLQFPNYSSELNVNALELDDSALYLCASSLRHTSITNEKLFFGSGTQLSVL.

This chain's CDR3 is CASAWGTYYEQYF. The CDR3 coding sequence is TGTGCCTCCGCGTGGGGGACCTACTACGAGCAGTACTTC. The chain couples TRBV19 to TRBJ2-7, with D perhaps given as TRBD1 or TRBD2 (5 bases each). The CDR3 spans 13 residues. Trimming removed 11 bases from V and 3 bases from J, with 17 bases in between. CDR1 LNHDA and CDR2 SQIVND come from the germline V gene (reference sequence).

This clone was found a few times. This chain connects TRBV7-3 to TRBJ2-2; possible D gene TRBD1, 5 bases. In germline, CDR1 is SGHTA, CDR2 FQGTGA. Trimming took off 5 bases at V and 1 base at J, with 11 bases between the two ends. The CDR3 is 15 amino acids. The CDR3 protein is CASSPRTLNTGELFF. The CDR3 region has the DNA TGTGCCAGCAGCCCGAGGACACTGAACACCGGGGAGCTGTTTTTT.

This chain joins TRBV7-3 and TRBJ1-1, with D possibly being TRBD1 (6 bases). Germline CDR1 is SGHTA and CDR2 is FQGTGA. V shed 3 bases and J shed 5 bases, with 10 bases lying between them. This CDR3 spans 13 amino acids. CDR3 amino acids: CASSFGGATEAFF. The CDR3 coding sequence is TGTGCCAGCAGCTTTGGGGGCGCGACTGAAGCTTTCTTT.

The rearrangement joins TRBV7-3 to TRBJ1-5; TRBD1 might be the D (6 bases). The germline V gene has CDR1 SGHTA and CDR2 FQGTGA. V lost 0 bases and J 1 base, leaving 13 bases between the germline ends. This CDR3 is built from 17 residues. CDR3 sequence: CASSLTHRDGSNQPQHF. The CDR3 DNA reads as TGTGCCAGCAGCTTAACCCACAGGGACGGGAGCAATCAGCCCCAGCATTTT. Based on the CDR3 plus reference TRBV7-3 and TRBJ1-5, the full variable domain is GAGVSQTPSNKVTEKGKYVELRCDPISGHTALYWYRQSLGQGPEFLIYFQGTGAADDSGLPNDRFFAVRPEGSVSTLKIQRTERGDSAVYLCASSLTHRDGSNQPQHFGDGTRLSIL.

The rearrangement links TRBV6-2 or TRBV6-3 to TRBJ2-5, with TRBD2 as a possible D gene (6 bases). This CDR3 contains 14 residues. Looked up from germline, CDR1 is MNHEY and CDR2 is SVGEGT. V was cut by 5 bases and J by 4 bases, with 14 bases left in between. This CDR3 reads CASSDGTARETQYF. Written as DNA, the CDR3 is TGTGCCAGCAGTGACGGGACTGCTCGAGAGACCCAGTACTTC.